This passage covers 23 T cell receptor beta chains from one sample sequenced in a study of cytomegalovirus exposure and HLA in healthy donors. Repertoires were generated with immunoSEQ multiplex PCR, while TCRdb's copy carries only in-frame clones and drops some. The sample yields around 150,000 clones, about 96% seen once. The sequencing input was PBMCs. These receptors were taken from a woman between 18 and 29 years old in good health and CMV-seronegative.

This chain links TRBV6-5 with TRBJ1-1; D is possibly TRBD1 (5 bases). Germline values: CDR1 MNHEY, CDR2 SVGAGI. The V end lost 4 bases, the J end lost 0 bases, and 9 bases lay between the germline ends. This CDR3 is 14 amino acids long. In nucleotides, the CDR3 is TGTGCCAGCAGTTCTGGGGCCATGAACACTGAAGCTTTCTTT. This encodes CASSSGAMNTEAFF.

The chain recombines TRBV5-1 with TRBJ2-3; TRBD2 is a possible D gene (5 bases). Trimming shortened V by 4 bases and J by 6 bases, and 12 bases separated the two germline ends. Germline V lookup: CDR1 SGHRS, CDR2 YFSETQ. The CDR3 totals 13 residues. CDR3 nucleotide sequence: TGCGCCAGCAGCCCGGCCGGGATGGATACGCAGTATTTT. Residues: CASSPAGMDTQYF.

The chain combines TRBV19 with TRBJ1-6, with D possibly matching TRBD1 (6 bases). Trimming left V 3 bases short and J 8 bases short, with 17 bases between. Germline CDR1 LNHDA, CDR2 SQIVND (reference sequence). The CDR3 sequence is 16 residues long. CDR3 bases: TGTGCCAGTAGTATGTGGGGACACCCTCAATATTCACCCCTCCACTTT. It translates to CASSMWGHPQYSPLHF. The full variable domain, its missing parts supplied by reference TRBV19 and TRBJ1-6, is DGGITQSPKYLFRKEGQNVTLSCEQNLNHDAMYWYRQDPGQGLRLIYYSQIVNDFQKGDIAEGYSVSREKKESFPLTVTSAQKNPTAFYLCASSMWGHPQYSPLHFGNGTRLTVT.

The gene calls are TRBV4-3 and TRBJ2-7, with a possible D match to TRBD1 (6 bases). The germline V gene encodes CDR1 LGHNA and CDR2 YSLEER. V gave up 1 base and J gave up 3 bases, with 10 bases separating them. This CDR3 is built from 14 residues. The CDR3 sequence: CASSQVQGYYEQYF. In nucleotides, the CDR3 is TGCGCCAGCAGCCAAGTACAGGGATACTACGAGCAGTACTTC.

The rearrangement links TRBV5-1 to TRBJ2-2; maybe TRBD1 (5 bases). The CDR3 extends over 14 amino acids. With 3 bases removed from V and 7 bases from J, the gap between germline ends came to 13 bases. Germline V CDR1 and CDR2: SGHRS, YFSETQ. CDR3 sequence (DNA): TGCGCCAGCAGCTCCGGGCAGGGCGTCGGGGAGCTGTTTTTT. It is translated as CASSSGQGVGELFF.

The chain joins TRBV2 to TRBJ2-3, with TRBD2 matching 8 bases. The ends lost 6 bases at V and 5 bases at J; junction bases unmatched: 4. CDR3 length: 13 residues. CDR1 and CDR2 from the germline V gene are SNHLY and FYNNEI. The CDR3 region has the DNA TGTGCCAGCAGGGGGGCGGGGGGAGATACGCAGTATTTT. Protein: CASRGAGGDTQYF.

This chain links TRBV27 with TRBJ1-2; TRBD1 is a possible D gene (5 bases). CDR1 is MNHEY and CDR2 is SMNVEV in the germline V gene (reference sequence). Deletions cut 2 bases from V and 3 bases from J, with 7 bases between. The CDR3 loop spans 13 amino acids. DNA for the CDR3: TGTGCCAGCAGTTTAAGGGGATACTATGGCTACACCTTC. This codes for CASSLRGYYGYTF.

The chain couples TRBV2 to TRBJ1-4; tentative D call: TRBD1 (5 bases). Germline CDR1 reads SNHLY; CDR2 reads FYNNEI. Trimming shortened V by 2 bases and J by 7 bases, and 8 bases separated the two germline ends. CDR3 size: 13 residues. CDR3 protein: CASSESGGEKLFF. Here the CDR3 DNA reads TGTGCCAGCAGTGAATCGGGGGGTGAAAAACTGTTTTTT.

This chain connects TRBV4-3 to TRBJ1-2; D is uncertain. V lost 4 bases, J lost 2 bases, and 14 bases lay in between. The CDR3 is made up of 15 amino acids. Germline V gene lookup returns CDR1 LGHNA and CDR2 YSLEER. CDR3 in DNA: TGCGCCAGCAGCCCTGGACTTCCGAAAAACTATGGCTACACCTTC. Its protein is CASSPGLPKNYGYTF.

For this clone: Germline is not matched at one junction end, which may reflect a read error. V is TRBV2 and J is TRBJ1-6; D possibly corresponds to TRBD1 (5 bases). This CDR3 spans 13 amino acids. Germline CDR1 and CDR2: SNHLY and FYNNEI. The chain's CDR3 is CASSEGEVGHLLF. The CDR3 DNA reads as TGTGCCAGCAGTGAAGGGGAGGTTGGACACCTACTCTTT.

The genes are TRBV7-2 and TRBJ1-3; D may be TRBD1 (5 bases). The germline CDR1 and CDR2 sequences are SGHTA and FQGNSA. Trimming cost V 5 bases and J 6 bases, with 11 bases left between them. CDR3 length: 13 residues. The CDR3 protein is CASSTDSQNTIYF. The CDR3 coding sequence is TGTGCCAGCAGCACCGACAGCCAAAACACCATATATTTT.

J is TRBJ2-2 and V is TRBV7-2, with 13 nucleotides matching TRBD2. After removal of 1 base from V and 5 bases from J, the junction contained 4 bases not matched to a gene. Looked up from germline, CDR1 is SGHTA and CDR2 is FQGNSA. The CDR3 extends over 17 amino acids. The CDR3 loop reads CASSLGGLAGLTGELFF. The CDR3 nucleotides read TGTGCCAGCAGCTTAGGGGGACTAGCGGGGCTTACCGGGGAGCTGTTTTTT.

In nucleotides, the CDR3 is TGTGCCAGCAGTTACTCAAGGGGCGACTATGGCTACACCTTC. Translation: CASSYSRGDYGYTF. The chain combines TRBV6-5 with TRBJ1-2; a weak D match, TRBD1 (5 bases). V was cut by 0 bases and J by 3 bases, with 8 bases left in between. Germline V gene sequence: CDR1 MNHEY, CDR2 SVGAGI. CDR3 length equals 14 residues.

CDR3 region: CASRGLISGNTIYF. CDR3 in DNA: TGTGCCAGCAGGGGACTGATCTCTGGAAACACCATATATTTT. The gene calls are TRBV6-5 and TRBJ1-3; D is possibly TRBD1 (5 bases). Looked up from germline, CDR1 is MNHEY and CDR2 is SVGAGI. CDR3 length: 14 amino acids. The V end lost 6 bases, the J end lost 0 bases, and 9 bases lay between the germline ends.

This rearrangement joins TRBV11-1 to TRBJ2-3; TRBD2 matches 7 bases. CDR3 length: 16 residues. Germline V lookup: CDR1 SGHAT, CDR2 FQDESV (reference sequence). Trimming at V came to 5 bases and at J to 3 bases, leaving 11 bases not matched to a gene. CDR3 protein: CASSDLVPGLTDTQYF. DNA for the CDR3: TGTGCCAGCAGCGACTTGGTTCCGGGACTAACAGATACGCAGTATTTT.

The DNA for the CDR3 is TGTGCCAGTACCGCAGCGGACAGGGGGCTTTCTAATGAAAAACTGTTTTTT. It codes for CASTAADRGLSNEKLFF. This chain uses TRBV19 with TRBJ1-4, with 11 bases that match TRBD1. J lost 3 bases, V lost 7 bases, and 10 bases had no gene match. CDR3 size: 17 residues. Germline V gene lookup returns CDR1 LNHDA and CDR2 SQIVND (reference sequence).

Here the CDR3 reads CATSRGGTSGGGRQETQYF. The CDR3 region has the DNA TGTGCCACCAGCAGAGGTGGGACTAGCGGGGGAGGGCGCCAAGAGACCCAGTACTTC. This rearrangement joins TRBV15 to TRBJ2-5, with TRBD2 matching 14 bases. The CDR3 runs to 19 residues. Per germline, CDR1 LNHNV and CDR2 YYDKDF (reference sequence). V lost 1 base to trimming and J lost 1 base; unmatched junction nucleotides: 8.

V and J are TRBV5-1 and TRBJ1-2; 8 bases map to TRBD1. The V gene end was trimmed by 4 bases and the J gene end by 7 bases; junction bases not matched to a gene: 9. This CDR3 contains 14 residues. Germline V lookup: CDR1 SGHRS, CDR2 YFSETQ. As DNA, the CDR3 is TGCGCCAGCAGCCCTCGGACAGGGTCTCGTGGCTACACCTTC. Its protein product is CASSPRTGSRGYTF.

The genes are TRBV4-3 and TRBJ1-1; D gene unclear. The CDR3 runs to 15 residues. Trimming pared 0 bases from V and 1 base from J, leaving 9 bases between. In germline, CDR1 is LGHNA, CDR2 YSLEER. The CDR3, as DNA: TGCGCCAGCAGCCAAGATGTCGGTACGAACACTGAAGCTTTCTTT. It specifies CASSQDVGTNTEAFF.

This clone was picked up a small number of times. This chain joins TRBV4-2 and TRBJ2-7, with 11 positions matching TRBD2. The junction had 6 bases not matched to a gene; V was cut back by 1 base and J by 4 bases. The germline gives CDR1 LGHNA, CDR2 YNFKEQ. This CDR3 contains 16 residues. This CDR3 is CASSQAPSGGKYEQYF. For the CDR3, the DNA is TGTGCCAGCAGCCAAGCCCCTAGCGGGGGGAAATACGAGCAGTACTTC.

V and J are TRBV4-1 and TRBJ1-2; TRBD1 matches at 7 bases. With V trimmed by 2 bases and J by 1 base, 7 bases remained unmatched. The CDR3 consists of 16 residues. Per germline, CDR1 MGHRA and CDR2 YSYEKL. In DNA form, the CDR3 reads TGCGCCAGCAGCCAACCCGGGACAGCAAATAACTATGGCTACACCTTC. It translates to CASSQPGTANNYGYTF.

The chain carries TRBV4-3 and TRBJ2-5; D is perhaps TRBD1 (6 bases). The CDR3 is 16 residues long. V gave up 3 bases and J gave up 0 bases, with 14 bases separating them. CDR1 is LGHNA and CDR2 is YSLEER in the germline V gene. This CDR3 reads CASSHTGKLYQETQYF. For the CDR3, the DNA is TGCGCCAGCAGCCACACAGGGAAGCTGTACCAAGAGACCCAGTACTTC.

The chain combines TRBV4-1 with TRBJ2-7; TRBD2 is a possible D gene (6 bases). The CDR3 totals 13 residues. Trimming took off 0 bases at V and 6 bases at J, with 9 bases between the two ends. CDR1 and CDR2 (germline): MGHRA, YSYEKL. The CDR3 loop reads CASSQDLALEQYF. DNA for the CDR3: TGCGCCAGCAGCCAAGATCTAGCGCTCGAGCAGTACTTC.